This T cell receptor (beta chain) stems from a study of Graves' ophthalmopathy and Graves' hyperthyroidism. Study-wide background: Before any treatment, peripheral blood was taken at the initial diagnosis.

PBMCs originated in 10 ml of fresh peripheral blood. The TCR beta CDR3 regions underwent amplification from RNA transcripts. RT-PCR was first run with HTBI primers, then multiplex PCR in a second round. Each CDR3 protein is one row after TCRdb ran MiXCR on the multiplex PCR reads. The table lists 150,000 to 200,000 distinct CDR3 sequences, 30% to 45% of them singletons. Details on this clonotype: Its target is unknown.

V shed 6 bases, J shed 8 bases, and the junction held 3 bases outside the gene matches. The CDR3 covers 10 residues. CDR1 is SQVTM and CDR2 is ANQGSEA in the germline V gene. Study conclusions and caveats: Predictions made by the model for ophthalmopathy progression reached roughly 64% sensitivity and around 72% specificity.

The chain uses TRBV29-1 and TRBJ1-1; 7 bases are shared with TRBD1. This receptor was identified in a man in his thirties or forties with Graves' ophthalmopathy. Sequences were obtained from peripheral blood. In nucleotides, the CDR3 is TGCAGCGTAATGACAGGGGAAGCTTTCTTT. As protein: CSVMTGEAFF.